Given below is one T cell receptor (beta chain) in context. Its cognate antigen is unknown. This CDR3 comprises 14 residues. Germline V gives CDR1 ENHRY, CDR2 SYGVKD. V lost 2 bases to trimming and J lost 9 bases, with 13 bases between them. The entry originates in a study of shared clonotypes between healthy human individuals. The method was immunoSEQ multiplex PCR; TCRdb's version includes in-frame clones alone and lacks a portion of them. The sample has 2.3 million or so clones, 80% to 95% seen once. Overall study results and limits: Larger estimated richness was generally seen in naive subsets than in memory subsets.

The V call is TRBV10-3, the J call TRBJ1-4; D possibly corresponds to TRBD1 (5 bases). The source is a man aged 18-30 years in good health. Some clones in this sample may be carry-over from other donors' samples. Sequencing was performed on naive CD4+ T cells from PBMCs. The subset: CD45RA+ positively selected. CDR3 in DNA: TGTGCCATCAGTGAGCGTCCGGCGGGGCAAAAACTGTTTTTT. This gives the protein CAISERPAGQKLFF.